This TCR beta chain emerged from a study of blood T cell repertoires in COVID-19 (dated by TCRdb to between 2020 and 2021). Background on the whole study: Collaborator samples came from the United States, Italy and Spain and covered acute and convalescent phases of COVID-19. The prospective study material was composed of cDNA or gDNA derived from T cells, B-cell-depleted T cells, or PBMCs. The dataset comprised deeply sampled blood TCRbeta repertoires from subjects exposed to, actively infected with, or recovered from COVID-19. The repertoires were released in a freely available public database intended as a resource for research on the immune response to SARS-CoV-2. Samples were obtained from the ongoing ImmuneRACE study (first 160 participants) and from roughly 1,300 subjects provided by 6 global collaborators. A de-identified subject ID, COVID-19 status, age in years and sex were almost always included in the sample metadata. HLA class I and class II types, where available, came from metadata supplied by the sample provider rather than from assay-based typing.

Inclusive of the bounding cysteine and phenylalanine, the CDR3 is 17 residues long. The only DNA kept is the CDR3, 51 bases in frame from the first base. V loses 1 base at its end and J loses 3 bases; junction bases beyond the gene matches: 9. CDR1 and CDR2 (MGHRA, YSYEKL) derive from the germline V gene. TCRbeta CDR3 regions were amplified from genomic DNA using the immunoSEQ Assay, a bias-controlled multiplex PCR. In the paper's pipeline: The number of nucleated cells in each sample was estimated by amplification of reference gene primers within the assay. Sequence reads were collapsed and filtered to measure the absolute abundance of every unique TCRbeta CDR3 rearrangement. For each sample, productive Simpson clonality was calculated by taking the square root of Simpson's diversity index across productive rearrangements. The table comes from immuneACCESS by way of TCRdb, which keeps in-frame sequences with V and J called. Part of the clones is missing from these tables; in studies checked, under half for an unresolved V gene and the rest for unknown reasons. That table supplies the V and J calls and clone size; D and trimming were determined from the DNA. A total of roughly 290,000 clones appear in this sample, almost 90% of them only once. The ten largest clones add up to less than 2% of the sample.

In the prospective study, participants were about 18 to 100 years old, resided in about two dozen geographic areas of the United States, and were enrolled through a virtual design. Cohort assignment in the prospective study relied on participant-reported clinical history from a screening survey and a study questionnaire. Each participant in the prospective study had whole blood, serum and a nasopharyngeal or oropharyngeal swab collected by mobile phlebotomists. Prospective study participants could optionally give additional blood draws and questionnaires over an approximately two-month period. Prospective study blood samples were shipped either frozen or at room temperature before DNA extraction. On the study overall, not on this receptor specifically: The amount of clinical and demographic metadata varied by source and participant and was provided uncurated.

For this clone: Its antigen has not been determined. No quality values exist for individual bases; no much larger clone is one base distant.

Here the chain combines TRBV4-1 and TRBJ1-5, with TRBD1 matching 7 junction bases. The clonotype originates from a woman between 18 and 29 years old with acute COVID-19. Material for sequencing was PBMCs or T cells enriched from blood (not recorded which). The sequenced DNA: TGCGCCAGCAGCCAAGTCCCCTCGACAGGGCTCAATCAGCCCCAGCATTTT. Its translation is CASSQVPSTGLNQPQHF.